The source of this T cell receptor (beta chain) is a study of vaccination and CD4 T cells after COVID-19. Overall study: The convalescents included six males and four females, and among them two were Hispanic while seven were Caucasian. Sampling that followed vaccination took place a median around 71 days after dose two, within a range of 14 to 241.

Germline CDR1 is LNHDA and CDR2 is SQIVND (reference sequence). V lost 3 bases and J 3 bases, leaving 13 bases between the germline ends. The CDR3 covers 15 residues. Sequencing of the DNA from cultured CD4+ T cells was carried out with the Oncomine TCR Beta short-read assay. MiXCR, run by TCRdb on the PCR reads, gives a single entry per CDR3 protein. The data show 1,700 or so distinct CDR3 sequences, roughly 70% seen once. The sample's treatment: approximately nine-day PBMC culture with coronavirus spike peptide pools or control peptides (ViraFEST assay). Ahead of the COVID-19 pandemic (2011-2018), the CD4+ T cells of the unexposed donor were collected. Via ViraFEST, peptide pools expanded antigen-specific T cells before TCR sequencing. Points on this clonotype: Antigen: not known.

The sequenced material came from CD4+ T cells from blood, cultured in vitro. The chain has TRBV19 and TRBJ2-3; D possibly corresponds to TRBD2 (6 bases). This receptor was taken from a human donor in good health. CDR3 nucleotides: TGTGCCAGTAGTATCGGAGGACTATTGACAGATACGCAGTATTTT. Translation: CASSIGGLLTDTQYF.